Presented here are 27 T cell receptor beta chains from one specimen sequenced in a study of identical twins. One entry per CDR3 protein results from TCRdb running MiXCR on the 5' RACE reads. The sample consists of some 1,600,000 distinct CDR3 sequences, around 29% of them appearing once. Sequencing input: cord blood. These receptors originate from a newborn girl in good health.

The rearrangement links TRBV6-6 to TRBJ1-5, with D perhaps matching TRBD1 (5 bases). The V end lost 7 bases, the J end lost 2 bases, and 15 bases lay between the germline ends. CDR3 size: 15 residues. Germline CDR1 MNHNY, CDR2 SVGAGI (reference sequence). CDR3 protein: CASTPRELGNQPQHF. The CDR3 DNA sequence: TGTGCCAGCACCCCCAGGGAATTGGGCAATCAGCCCCAGCATTTT.

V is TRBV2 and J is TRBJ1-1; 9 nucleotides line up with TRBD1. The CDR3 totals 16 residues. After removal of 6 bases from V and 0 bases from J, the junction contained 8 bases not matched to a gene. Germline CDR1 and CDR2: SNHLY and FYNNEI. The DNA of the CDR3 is TGTGCCAGCAGGGCTACAGGGGGCTCCATGAACACTGAAGCTTTCTTT. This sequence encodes CASRATGGSMNTEAFF. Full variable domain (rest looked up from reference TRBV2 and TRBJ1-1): EPEVTQTPSHQVTQMGQEVILRCVPISNHLYFYWYRQILGQKVEFLVSFYNNEISEKSEIFDDQFSVERPDGSNFTLKIRSTKLEDSAMYFCASRATGGSMNTEAFFGQGTRLTVV.

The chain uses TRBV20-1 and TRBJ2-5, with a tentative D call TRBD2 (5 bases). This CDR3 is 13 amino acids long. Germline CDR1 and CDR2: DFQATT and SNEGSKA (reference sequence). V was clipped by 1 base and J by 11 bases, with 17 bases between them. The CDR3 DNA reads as TGCAGTGCTAGAGCCGATTTACTAGAGGCTCAGTACTTC. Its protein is CSARADLLEAQYF.

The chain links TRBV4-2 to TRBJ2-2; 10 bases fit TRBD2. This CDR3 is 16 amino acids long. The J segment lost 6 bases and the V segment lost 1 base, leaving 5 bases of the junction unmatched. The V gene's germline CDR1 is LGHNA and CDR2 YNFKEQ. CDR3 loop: CASSQGPSGSAGELFF. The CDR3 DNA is TGTGCCAGCAGCCAAGGTCCTAGCGGGAGCGCCGGGGAGCTGTTTTTT.

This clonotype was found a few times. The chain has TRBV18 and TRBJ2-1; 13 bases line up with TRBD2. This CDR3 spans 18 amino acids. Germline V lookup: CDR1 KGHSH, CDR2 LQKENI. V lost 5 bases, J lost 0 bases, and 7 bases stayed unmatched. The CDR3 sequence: CASSKGTSGDSSYNEQFF. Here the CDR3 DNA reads TGTGCCAGCTCAAAAGGGACTAGCGGGGATAGCTCCTACAATGAGCAGTTCTTC.

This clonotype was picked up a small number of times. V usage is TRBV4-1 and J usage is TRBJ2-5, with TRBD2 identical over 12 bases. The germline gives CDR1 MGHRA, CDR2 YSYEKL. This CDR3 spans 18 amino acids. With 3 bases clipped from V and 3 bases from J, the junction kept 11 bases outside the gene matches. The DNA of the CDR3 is TGCGCCAGCAGCCAGGATGGACTAGCGGGAATTCGAAAAGAGACCCAGTACTTC. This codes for CASSQDGLAGIRKETQYF.

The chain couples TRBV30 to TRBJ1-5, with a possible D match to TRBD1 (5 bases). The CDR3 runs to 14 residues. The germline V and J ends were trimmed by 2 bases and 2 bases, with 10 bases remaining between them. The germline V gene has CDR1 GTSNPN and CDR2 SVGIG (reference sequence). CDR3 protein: CAWSTGLGNQPQHF. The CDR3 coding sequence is TGTGCCTGGAGTACGGGACTGGGCAATCAGCCCCAGCATTTT.

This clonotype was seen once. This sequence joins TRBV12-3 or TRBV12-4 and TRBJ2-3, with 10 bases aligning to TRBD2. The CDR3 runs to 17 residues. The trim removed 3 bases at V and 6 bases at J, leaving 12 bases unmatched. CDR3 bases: TGTGCCAGCAGTTTTCGAGCGGGAGGGCGCAAAGGTGATACGCAGTATTTT. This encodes CASSFRAGGRKGDTQYF.

The CDR3 DNA reads TGCAGTGCTCAAAACGGACTAGCAGTACAAGAGACCCAGTACTTC. The encoded protein is CSAQNGLAVQETQYF. The gene calls are TRBV20-1 and TRBJ2-5, with 8 bases lining up with TRBD2. Germline V CDR1 and CDR2: DFQATT, SNEGSKA (reference sequence). V trimming: 5 bases; J trimming: 2 bases; junction bases outside the gene matches: 10. The CDR3 consists of 15 residues.

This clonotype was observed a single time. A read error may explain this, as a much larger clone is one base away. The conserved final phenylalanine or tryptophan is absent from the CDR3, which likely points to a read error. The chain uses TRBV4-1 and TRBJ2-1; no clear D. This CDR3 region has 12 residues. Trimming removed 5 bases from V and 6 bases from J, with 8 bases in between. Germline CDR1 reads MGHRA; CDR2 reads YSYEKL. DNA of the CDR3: TGCGCCAGCAGCAGACTCCGCAATGAGCAGTTCTTA. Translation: CASSRLRNEQFL.

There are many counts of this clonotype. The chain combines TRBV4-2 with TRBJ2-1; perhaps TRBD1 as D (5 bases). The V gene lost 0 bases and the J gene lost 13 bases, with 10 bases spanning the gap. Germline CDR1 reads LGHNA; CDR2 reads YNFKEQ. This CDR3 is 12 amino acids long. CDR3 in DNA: TGTGCCAGCAGCCAAGAGGAAGGGGATCAGTTCTTC. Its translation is CASSQEEGDQFF.

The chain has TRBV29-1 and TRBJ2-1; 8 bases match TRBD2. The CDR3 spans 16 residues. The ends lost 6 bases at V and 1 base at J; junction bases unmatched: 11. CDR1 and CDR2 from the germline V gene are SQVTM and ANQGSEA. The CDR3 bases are TGCAGCGTCCGCCCGCGGAGCGGGAGTTCCTACAATGAGCAGTTCTTC. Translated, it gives CSVRPRSGSSYNEQFF.

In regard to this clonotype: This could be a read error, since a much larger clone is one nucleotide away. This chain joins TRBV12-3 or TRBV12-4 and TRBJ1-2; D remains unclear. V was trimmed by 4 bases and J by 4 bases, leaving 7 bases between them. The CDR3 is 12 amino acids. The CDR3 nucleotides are TGTGCCAGCAGTTGGCAGTTCTATGGCTACACCTTC. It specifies CASSWQFYGYTF.

DNA for the CDR3: TGTGCCAGCAGCCGAATCCTCTCACGTGAGCAGTACTTC. Protein product: CASSRILSREQYF. The chain recombines TRBV7-2 with TRBJ2-7; D is unclear. The CDR3 runs to 13 residues. Germline-derived CDR1 and CDR2 are SGHTA and FQGNSA. The V gene lost 5 bases and the J gene lost 7 bases, with 15 bases spanning the gap.

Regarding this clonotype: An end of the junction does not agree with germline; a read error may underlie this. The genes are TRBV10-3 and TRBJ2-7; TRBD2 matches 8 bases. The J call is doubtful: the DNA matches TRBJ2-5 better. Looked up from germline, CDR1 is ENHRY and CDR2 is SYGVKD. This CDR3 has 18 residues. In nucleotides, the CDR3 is TGTGCCATCAGTGAGCGCTTACCCTTACCTAGCGGGCAAGGGACCCAGTACTTC. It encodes CAISERLPLPSGQGTQYF.

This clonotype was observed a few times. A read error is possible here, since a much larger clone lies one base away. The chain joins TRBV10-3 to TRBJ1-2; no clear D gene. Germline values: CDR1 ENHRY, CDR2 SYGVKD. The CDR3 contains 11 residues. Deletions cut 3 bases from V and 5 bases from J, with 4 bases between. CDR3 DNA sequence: TGTGCCATCAGTGACAAATATGGCTACACCTTC. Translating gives CAISDKYGYTF.

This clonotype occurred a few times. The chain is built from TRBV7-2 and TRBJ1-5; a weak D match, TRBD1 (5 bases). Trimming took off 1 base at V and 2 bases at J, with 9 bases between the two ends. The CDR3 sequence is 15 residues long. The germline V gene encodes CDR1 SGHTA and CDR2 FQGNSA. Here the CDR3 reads CASSLVVGGNQPQHF. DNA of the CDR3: TGTGCCAGCAGCTTAGTGGTGGGGGGCAATCAGCCCCAGCATTTT.

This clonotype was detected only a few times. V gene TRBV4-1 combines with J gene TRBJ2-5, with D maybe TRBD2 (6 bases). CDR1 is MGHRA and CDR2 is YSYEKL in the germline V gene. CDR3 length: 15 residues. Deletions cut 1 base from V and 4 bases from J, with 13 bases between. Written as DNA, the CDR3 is TGCGCCAGCAGCCAAGTCCAACTAGCCGTAGAGACCCAGTACTTC. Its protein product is CASSQVQLAVETQYF.

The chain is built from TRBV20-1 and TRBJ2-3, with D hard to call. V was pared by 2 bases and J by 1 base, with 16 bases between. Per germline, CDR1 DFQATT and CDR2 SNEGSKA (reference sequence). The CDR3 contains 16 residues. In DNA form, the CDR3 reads TGCAGTGCTAGAATAGGTAGGGCTAGGGGCACAGATACGCAGTATTTT. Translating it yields CSARIGRARGTDTQYF.

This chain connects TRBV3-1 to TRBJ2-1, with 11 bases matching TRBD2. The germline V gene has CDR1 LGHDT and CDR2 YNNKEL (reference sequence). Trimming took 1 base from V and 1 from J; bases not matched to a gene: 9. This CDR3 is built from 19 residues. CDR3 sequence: CASSQGLAGGFRSYNEQFF. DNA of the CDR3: TGTGCCAGCAGCCAAGGCCTAGCGGGAGGATTTAGGTCCTACAATGAGCAGTTCTTC.

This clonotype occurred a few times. The DNA of the CDR3 is TGTGCCAGCGCGGGGCTTTACGAGCAGTACTTC. Its protein is CASAGLYEQYF. The rearrangement joins TRBV2 to TRBJ2-7; TRBD2 is a possible D gene (6 bases). The germline V and J ends were trimmed by 8 bases and 4 bases, with 9 bases remaining between them. The CDR3 runs to 11 residues. Germline V gene data show CDR1 as SNHLY and CDR2 as FYNNEI.

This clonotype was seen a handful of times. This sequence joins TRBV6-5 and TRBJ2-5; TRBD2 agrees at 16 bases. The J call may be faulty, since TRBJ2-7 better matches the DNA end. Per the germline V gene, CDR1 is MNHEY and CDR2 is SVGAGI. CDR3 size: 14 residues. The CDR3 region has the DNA TGTGCCACCGGGACTAGCGGGAGGGCCTACGAGCAGTACTTC. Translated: CATGTSGRAYEQYF.

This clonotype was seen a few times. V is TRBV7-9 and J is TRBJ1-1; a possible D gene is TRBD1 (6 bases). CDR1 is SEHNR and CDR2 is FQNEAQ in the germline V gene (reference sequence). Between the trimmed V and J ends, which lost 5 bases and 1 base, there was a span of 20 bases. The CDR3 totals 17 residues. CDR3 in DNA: TGTGCCAGCAGCGGGTACAGGGTCGGGGACAAGAACACTGAAGCTTTCTTT. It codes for CASSGYRVGDKNTEAFF. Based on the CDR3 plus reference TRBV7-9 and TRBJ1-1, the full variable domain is DTGVSQNPRHKITKRGQNVTFRCDPISEHNRLYWYRQTLGQGPEFLTYFQNEAQLEKSRLLSDRFSAERPKGSFSTLEIQRTEQGDSAMYLCASSGYRVGDKNTEAFFGQGTRLTVV.

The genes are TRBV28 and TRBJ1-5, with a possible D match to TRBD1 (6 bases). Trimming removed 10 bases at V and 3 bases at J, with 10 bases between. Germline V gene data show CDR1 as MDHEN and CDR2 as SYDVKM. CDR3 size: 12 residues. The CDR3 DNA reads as TGTGCCACCCGGGACATCAATCAGCCCCAGCATTTT. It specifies CATRDINQPQHF.

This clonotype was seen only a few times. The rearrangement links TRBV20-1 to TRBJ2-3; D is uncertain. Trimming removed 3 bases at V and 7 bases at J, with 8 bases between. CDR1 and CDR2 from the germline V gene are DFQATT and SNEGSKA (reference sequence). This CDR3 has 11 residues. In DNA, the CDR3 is TGCAGTGCTAGGGAGTCCCATACGCAGTATTTT. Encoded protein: CSARESHTQYF.

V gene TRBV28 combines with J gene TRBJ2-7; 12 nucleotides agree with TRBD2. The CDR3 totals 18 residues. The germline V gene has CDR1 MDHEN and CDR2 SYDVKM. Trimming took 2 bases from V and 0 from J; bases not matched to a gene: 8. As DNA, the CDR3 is TGTGCCAGCAGTTTAATCTCCAAACTAGCGGGAGGCTCCTACGAGCAGTACTTC. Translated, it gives CASSLISKLAGGSYEQYF.

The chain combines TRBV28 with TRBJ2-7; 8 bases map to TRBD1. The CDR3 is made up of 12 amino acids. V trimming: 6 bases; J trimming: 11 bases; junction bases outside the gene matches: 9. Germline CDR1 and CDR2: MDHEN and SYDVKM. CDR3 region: CASSLGQGGKYF. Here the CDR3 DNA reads TGTGCCAGCAGCCTTGGACAGGGTGGTAAGTACTTC.